A selection of T cell receptor beta chains follows, all from one sample in a study of cytomegalovirus exposure and HLA in healthy donors. Data came from immunoSEQ multiplex PCR; TCRdb stores just in-frame clones and leaves some out. This table holds 150,000 to 200,000 clones, roughly 79% found once. The material sequenced was PBMCs. The receptors here all came from a woman in her thirties or forties in good health and CMV-seronegative. CDR3s leave out the opening cysteine and the closing phenylalanine or tryptophan. Fields, in order: CDR3 length, clone size, V gene, CDR3 protein. Where a row states a size, it is once, few, many or the class of an expanded clone; other rows omit it.

CDR3 length: 12; clone size: NA; V gene: TRBV7-9; CDR3 protein: ASSLDTGVPEAF
CDR3 length: 12; clone size: NA; V gene: TRBV15; CDR3 protein: ATSRDAGKGEQF
CDR3 length: 14; clone size: NA; V gene: TRBV6-5; CDR3 protein: ASSYSSLISGNTIY
CDR3 length: 13; clone size: NA; V gene: TRBV5-1; CDR3 protein: ASSFMGRGGTEAF
CDR3 length: 9; clone size: NA; V gene: TRBV30; CDR3 protein: AWSGGGSWY
CDR3 length: 12; clone size: medium-sized; V gene: TRBV27; CDR3 protein: ASSLTTSGNEQY
CDR3 length: 15; clone size: once; V gene: TRBV5-1; CDR3 protein: ASSITADDWREPAQY
CDR3 length: 15; clone size: NA; V gene: TRBV5-4; CDR3 protein: ASSLAGGLASTGELF
CDR3 length: 10; clone size: NA; V gene: TRBV29-1; CDR3 protein: SVEAGQGGAF
CDR3 length: 13; clone size: NA; V gene: TRBV5-1; CDR3 protein: ASSLIQLSTDTQY
CDR3 length: 14; clone size: NA; V gene: TRBV5-1; CDR3 protein: ASSFGLVGPHNEQF
CDR3 length: 12; clone size: NA; V gene: TRBV7-9; CDR3 protein: ASSDGGTAQPQH
CDR3 length: 11; clone size: once; V gene: TRBV28; CDR3 protein: ASSFPGEETQY
CDR3 length: 18; clone size: NA; V gene: TRBV27; CDR3 protein: ASTDLGKASGRDSYNEQF
CDR3 length: 13; clone size: once; V gene: TRBV27; CDR3 protein: ASRARGGIRETQY
CDR3 length: 12; clone size: NA; V gene: TRBV7-9; CDR3 protein: ASSWTGGLETQY
CDR3 length: 11; clone size: NA; V gene: TRBV27; CDR3 protein: ASSSISAGGYT